Listed here are 14 T cell receptor beta chains from one sample, sequenced in a study of CD8+CD57+ T cells in acquired aplastic anemia. The template for TCR beta VDJ and CDR3 sequence profiling was genomic DNA. TCRdb recomputed calls from the reads with MiXCR, one row per CDR3 protein. This sample carries roughly 180,000 distinct CDR3 sequences, roughly 65% of them seen once, and the ten largest clones take roughly 46%. Only patients with CD8+CD57+ cell expansion on flow cytometry were chosen for sequencing. Sequencing used sorted CD4+, CD8+, or CD8+CD57+ T cells (not recorded which) from PBMCs. These receptors were taken from a human donor with aplastic anemia.

The CDR3 loop reads CASSAGTSGRADTGELFF. The CDR3 DNA follows: TGCGCCAGCAGTGCGGGGACTAGCGGGAGGGCCGACACCGGGGAGCTGTTTTTT. The chain links TRBV10-1 to TRBJ2-2; TRBD2 matches at 16 bases. V was pared by 4 bases and J by 3 bases, with 5 bases of the junction left unmatched. The CDR3 sequence is 18 residues long. Germline CDR1 and CDR2: WNHNN and SYGVQD (reference sequence).

The V and J genes are TRBV20-1 and TRBJ2-7; 9 nucleotides match TRBD1. The ends lost 6 bases at V and 3 bases at J; junction bases unmatched: 12. The V gene's germline CDR1 is DFQATT and CDR2 SNEGSKA (reference sequence). The CDR3 is made up of 15 amino acids. CDR3: CSATPGGQGVYEQYF. The CDR3, as DNA: TGCAGTGCAACCCCTGGGGGACAGGGAGTCTACGAGCAGTACTTC.

This clonotype has a count of ten or more. The genes are TRBV7-9 and TRBJ2-7; TRBD1 aligns across 9 bases. Germline V gene sequence: CDR1 SEHNR, CDR2 FQNEAQ (reference sequence). This CDR3 contains 15 residues. V lost 5 bases and J lost 3; bases outside the gene matches: 8. CDR3 loop: CASSKRDRALYEQYF. As DNA, the CDR3 is TGTGCCAGCAGCAAGCGGGACAGGGCCCTCTACGAGCAGTACTTC.

The chain carries TRBV20-1 and TRBJ2-5; D is ambiguous. This CDR3 comprises 14 residues. The germline gives CDR1 DFQATT, CDR2 SNEGSKA (reference sequence). Between the trimmed V and J ends, which lost 0 bases and 5 bases, there was a span of 13 bases. The CDR3 DNA reads as TGCAGTGCTAGAGATGTGAGGTTAGGGGAGACCCAGTACTTC. It is translated as CSARDVRLGETQYF.

The chain recombines TRBV7-8 with TRBJ1-1; 10 bases line up with TRBD1. The CDR3 consists of 15 residues. Per the germline V gene, CDR1 is SGHVS and CDR2 is FQNEAQ. J lost 5 bases, V lost 5 bases, and 8 bases had no gene match. The CDR3 here is CASSPHWTGGTEAFF. CDR3 sequence (DNA): TGTGCCAGCAGCCCACACTGGACAGGGGGGACTGAAGCTTTCTTT.

The chain links TRBV15 to TRBJ2-3; 10 nucleotides line up with TRBD2. In germline, CDR1 is LNHNV, CDR2 YYDKDF (reference sequence). This CDR3 is built from 16 residues. Trimming at V came to 2 bases and at J to 4 bases, leaving 6 bases not matched to a gene. The CDR3 sequence is CATSRPAGGQADTQYF. DNA for the CDR3: TGTGCCACCAGCAGACCAGCGGGAGGGCAGGCAGATACGCAGTATTTT.

The chain recombines TRBV29-1 with TRBJ2-5; 9 nucleotides align to TRBD2. The CDR3 runs 17 residues. Germline V lookup: CDR1 SQVTM, CDR2 ANQGSEA. With 7 bases clipped from V and 0 bases from J, the junction kept 15 bases outside the gene matches. The CDR3 region has the DNA TGCAGCGCGCTTGGCGGGAGGGCCCACGAGTACCAAGAGACCCAGTACTTC. Amino acids: CSALGGRAHEYQETQYF.

The CDR3 sequence is CASRRDRGEDYEQYF. The CDR3 DNA sequence: TGTGCCAGCAGGAGGGACAGGGGAGAAGACTACGAGCAGTACTTC. The V call is TRBV6-6, the J call TRBJ2-7; 10 nucleotides align to TRBD1. With V trimmed by 6 bases and J by 3 bases, 8 bases remained unmatched. CDR1 is MNHNY, CDR2 SVGAGI, per germline (reference sequence). This CDR3 contains 15 residues.

This clonotype was detected ten times or more. The V gene is TRBV19, the J gene TRBJ1-2; 9 nucleotides line up with TRBD1. Trimming removed 6 bases from V and 3 bases from J; junction bases left unmatched: 5. The CDR3 extends over 14 amino acids. CDR1 is LNHDA and CDR2 is SQIVND in the germline V gene (reference sequence). CDR3 bases: TGTGCCAGTAGCCCGTGGACAGGGGACTATGGCTACACCTTC. Amino acids: CASSPWTGDYGYTF.

The table lists this clonotype with a few counts. J is TRBJ2-7 and V is TRBV2; 11 bases are shared with TRBD1. V was pared by 7 bases and J by 7 bases, with 6 bases of the junction left unmatched. The CDR3 consists of 13 residues. CDR1 is SNHLY, CDR2 FYNNEI, per germline. The DNA of the CDR3 is TGTGCCAGCACTGGACAGGGGGCGCGGGAGCAGTACTTC. Translating it yields CASTGQGAREQYF.

This clonotype was detected many times. The gene calls are TRBV19 and TRBJ2-1, with a possible D match to TRBD2 (5 bases). The V gene lost 5 bases and the J gene lost 3 bases, with 11 bases spanning the gap. The germline gives CDR1 LNHDA, CDR2 SQIVND (reference sequence). The CDR3 totals 14 residues. As DNA, the CDR3 is TGTGCCAGTAGTCAGGTAGCGCACTACAATGAGCAGTTCTTC. It specifies CASSQVAHYNEQFF.

In this sample, this clonotype turned up many times. This sequence joins TRBV20-1 and TRBJ1-1, with D maybe TRBD1 (5 bases). V was trimmed by 6 bases and J by 4 bases, leaving 18 bases between them. Looked up from germline, CDR1 is DFQATT and CDR2 is SNEGSKA (reference sequence). This CDR3 is built from 14 residues. CDR3 sequence reads: CSAPGRGSGTEAFF. DNA of the CDR3: TGCAGTGCCCCAGGCCGGGGGTCTGGCACTGAAGCTTTCTTT.

The table lists this clonotype with many counts. The rearrangement uses TRBV7-9 and TRBJ1-2; D perhaps matches TRBD1 (6 bases). CDR3 size: 16 residues. Germline-derived CDR1 and CDR2 are SEHNR and FQNEAQ (reference sequence). Trimming stripped 4 bases from V and 3 bases from J, with 18 bases between. The CDR3 DNA is TGTGCCAGCAGCTCATCGGAATGGGGGGCGGACTATGGCTACACCTTC. This sequence encodes CASSSSEWGADYGYTF.

The chain employs TRBV7-9 and TRBJ1-6, with no clear D. Germline lookup yields CDR1 SEHNR and CDR2 FQNEAQ (reference sequence). V was trimmed by 2 bases and J by 9 bases, leaving 11 bases between them. The CDR3 runs 14 residues. The CDR3: CASSLQDSSSPLHF. The CDR3 DNA follows: TGTGCCAGCAGCTTACAGGATTCTAGTTCACCCCTCCACTTT.